This TCR beta chain was captured in a study of blood T cell repertoires in COVID-19. The overall study: Both acute and convalescent COVID-19 samples were obtained from the United States, Italy and Spain. T cells, B-cell-depleted T cells, or PBMCs provided the cDNA or gDNA that served as material.

The CDR3 runs 16 residues. Germline V gene sequence: CDR1 SGHRS, CDR2 YFSETQ. With V trimmed by 0 bases and J by 10 bases, 15 bases remained unmatched. Under the authors' procedure: The authors estimated nucleated cell counts from reference gene primer amplification. Profiled with immunoSEQ multiplex PCR; TCRdb holds only in-frame clones, not every one. V and J calls and clone size are those listed in that table; D and trimming were worked out from the DNA. The data show about 140,000 clones, roughly 80% seen once. The sequence was obtained from a human donor in a cohort sampled during active COVID-19. The rearrangement joins TRBV5-1 to TRBJ1-1; 7 bases map to TRBD1. Sample: peripheral blood. The CDR3 spells CASSLAQGQWPGLAFF. The DNA of the CDR3 is TGCGCCAGCAGCTTGGCCCAGGGACAGTGGCCCGGTTTAGCTTTCTTT.